The T cell receptor (beta chain) described here comes from a study of blood T cell repertoires in COVID-19. On the study more broadly: Nucleic acid was either cDNA or gDNA, and it came from T cells, B-cell-depleted T cells, or PBMCs.

The CDR3 sequence is 13 residues long. V lost 5 bases and J 4 bases, leaving 11 bases between the germline ends. The germline V gene has CDR1 LNHDA and CDR2 SQIVND (reference sequence). Per the original methods: It was from reference gene primer amplification that nucleated cell counts were estimated. Libraries were prepared by immunoSEQ multiplex PCR; TCRdb keeps only in-frame clonotypes and omits some of them. The V and J calls and the clone size are those of that table, but D and trimming were determined from the DNA. Among just over 80,000 clones listed, roughly 82% were seen once. The clonotype was recovered from a woman older than 75 with active or convalescent COVID-19. The sequenced sample consisted of peripheral blood. V is TRBV19 and J is TRBJ1-2; possibly TRBD1 for D (5 bases). The CDR3 loop is CASSAGTSYGYTF. DNA for the CDR3: TGTGCCAGTAGTGCCGGGACTTCCTATGGCTACACCTTC.